The 5 T cell receptor beta chains listed next were all sequenced from one sample in a study of control samples from healthy donors and cancer patients. Profiled with immunoSEQ multiplex PCR; TCRdb holds only in-frame clones, not every one. The sample carries about 130,000 clones, 91% recorded once. Sequencing input: blood. The receptors originated from a man between 18 and 29 years old in good health.

This chain uses TRBV20-1 with TRBJ1-2; TRBD1 might be the D (6 bases). Trimming pared 3 bases from V and 2 bases from J, leaving 16 bases between. In germline, CDR1 is DFQATT, CDR2 SNEGSKA (reference sequence). The CDR3 loop spans 15 amino acids. CDR3 DNA: TGCAGTGCTAGTGGACAGACCATGGAAAACTATGGCTACACCTTC. Residues: CSASGQTMENYGYTF.

V usage is TRBV15 and J usage is TRBJ2-1; maybe TRBD2 (6 bases). Germline V gives CDR1 LNHNV, CDR2 YYDKDF (reference sequence). The CDR3 extends over 17 amino acids. Trimming pared 3 bases from V and 7 bases from J, leaving 22 bases between. In DNA, the CDR3 is TGTGCCACCAGCAGCGGGAGTTCGCCGGGACCCTCGAATGAGCAGTTCTTC. Residues: CATSSGSSPGPSNEQFF.

The V call is TRBV5-1, the J call TRBJ2-3; no reliable D call. Trimming cost V 4 bases and J 1 base, with 7 bases left between them. Germline V CDR1 and CDR2: SGHRS, YFSETQ. The CDR3 is 13 amino acids. This chain's CDR3 is CASSPAGTDTQYF. For the CDR3, the DNA is TGCGCCAGCAGCCCCGCGGGCACAGATACGCAGTATTTT.

The rearrangement uses TRBV10-2 and TRBJ1-2, with TRBD1 matching over 12 bases. With 6 bases clipped from V and 4 bases from J, the junction kept 6 bases outside the gene matches. The germline V gene encodes CDR1 WSHSY and CDR2 SAAADI. This CDR3 has 15 amino acids. The CDR3 DNA is TGCGCCAGCAGATGGGGACAGGGGGCTTTCTATGGCTACACCTTC. It encodes CASRWGQGAFYGYTF.

CDR3 DNA: TGTGCCAGCGAAGGCTACACCGGGGAGCTGTTTTTT. Translation: CASEGYTGELFF. The J gene is TRBJ2-2, the V gene TRBV9; D not resolved. Germline V gives CDR1 SGDLS, CDR2 YYNGEE. This CDR3 region has 12 residues. The V end lost 7 bases, the J end lost 3 bases, and 7 bases lay between the germline ends.